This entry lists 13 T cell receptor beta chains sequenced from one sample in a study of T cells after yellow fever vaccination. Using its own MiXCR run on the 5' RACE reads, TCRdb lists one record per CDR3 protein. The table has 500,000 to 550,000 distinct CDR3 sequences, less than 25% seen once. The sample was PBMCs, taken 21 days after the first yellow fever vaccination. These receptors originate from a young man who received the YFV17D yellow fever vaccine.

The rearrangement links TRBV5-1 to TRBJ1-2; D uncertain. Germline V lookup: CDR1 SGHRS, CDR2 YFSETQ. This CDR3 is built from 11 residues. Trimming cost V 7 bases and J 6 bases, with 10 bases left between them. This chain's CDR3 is CASGPRDGYTF. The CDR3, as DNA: TGCGCCAGCGGGCCCCGGGATGGCTACACCTTC.

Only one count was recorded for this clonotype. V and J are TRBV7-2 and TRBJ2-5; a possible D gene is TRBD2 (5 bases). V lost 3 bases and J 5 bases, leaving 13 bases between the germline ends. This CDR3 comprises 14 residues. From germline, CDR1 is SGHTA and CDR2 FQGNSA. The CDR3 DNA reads TGTGCCAGCAGCTTCACGGGATTCCCCGAGACCCAGTACTTC. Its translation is CASSFTGFPETQYF.

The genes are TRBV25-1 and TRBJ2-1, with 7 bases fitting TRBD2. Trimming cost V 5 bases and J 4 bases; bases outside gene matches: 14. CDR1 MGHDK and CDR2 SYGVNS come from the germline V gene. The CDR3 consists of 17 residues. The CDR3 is CASSLSGLAEFYNEQFF. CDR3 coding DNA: TGTGCCAGCAGTCTTTCCGGTCTAGCGGAATTTTACAATGAGCAGTTCTTC.

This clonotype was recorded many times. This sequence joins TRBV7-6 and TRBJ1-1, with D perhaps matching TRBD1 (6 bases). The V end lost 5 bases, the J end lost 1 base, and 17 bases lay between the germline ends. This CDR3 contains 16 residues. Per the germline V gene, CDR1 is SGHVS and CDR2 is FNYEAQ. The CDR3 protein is CASSVGAGAANTEAFF. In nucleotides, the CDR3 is TGTGCCAGCAGCGTAGGTGCAGGGGCAGCGAACACTGAAGCTTTCTTT.

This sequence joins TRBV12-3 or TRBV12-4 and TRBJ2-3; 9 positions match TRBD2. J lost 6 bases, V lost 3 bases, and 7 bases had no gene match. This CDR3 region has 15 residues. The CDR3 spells CASSFGGGALDTQYF. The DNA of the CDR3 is TGTGCCAGCAGTTTTGGCGGGGGGGCCTTGGATACGCAGTATTTT.

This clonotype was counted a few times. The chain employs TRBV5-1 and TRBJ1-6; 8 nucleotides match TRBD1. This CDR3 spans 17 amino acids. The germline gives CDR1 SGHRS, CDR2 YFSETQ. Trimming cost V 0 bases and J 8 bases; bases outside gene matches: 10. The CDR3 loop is CASSLGNAGQGDSPLHF. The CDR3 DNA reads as TGCGCCAGCAGCTTGGGTAACGCAGGACAGGGAGATTCACCCCTCCACTTT. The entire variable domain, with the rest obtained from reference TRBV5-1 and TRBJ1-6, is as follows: KAGVTQTPRYLIKTRGQQVTLSCSPISGHRSVSWYQQTPGQGLQFLFEYFSETQRNKGNFPGRFSGRQFSNSRSEMNVSTLELGDSALYLCASSLGNAGQGDSPLHFGNGTRLTVT.

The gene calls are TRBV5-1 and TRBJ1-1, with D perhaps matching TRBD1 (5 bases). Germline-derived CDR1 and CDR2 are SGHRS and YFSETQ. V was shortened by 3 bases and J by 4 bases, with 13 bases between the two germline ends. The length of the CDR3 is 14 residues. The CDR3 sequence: CASSWQGEGTEAFF. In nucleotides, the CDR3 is TGCGCCAGCAGCTGGCAGGGAGAGGGCACTGAAGCTTTCTTT.

CDR3 nucleotide sequence: TGTGCCAGCAGCTTAGGCACCGGGACGGAGAACTATGGCTACACCTTC. It specifies CASSLGTGTENYGYTF. J is TRBJ1-2 and V is TRBV11-2; perhaps TRBD1 as D (5 bases). CDR1 SGHAT and CDR2 FQNNGV come from the germline V gene. The CDR3 sequence is 16 residues long. The V gene lost 1 base and the J gene lost 2 bases, with 14 bases spanning the gap.

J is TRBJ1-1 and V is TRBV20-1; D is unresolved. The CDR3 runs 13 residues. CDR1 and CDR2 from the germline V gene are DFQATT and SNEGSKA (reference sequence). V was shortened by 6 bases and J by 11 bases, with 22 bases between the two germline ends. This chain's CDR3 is CSALSLNYEEAFF. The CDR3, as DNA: TGCAGTGCCCTCTCCCTCAACTACGAGGAGGCTTTCTTT.

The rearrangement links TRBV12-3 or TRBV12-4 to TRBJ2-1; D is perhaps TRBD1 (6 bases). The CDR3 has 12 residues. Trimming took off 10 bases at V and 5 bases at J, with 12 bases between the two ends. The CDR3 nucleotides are TGTGCCACTACGGGACACAACAATGAGCAGTTCTTC. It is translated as CATTGHNNEQFF.

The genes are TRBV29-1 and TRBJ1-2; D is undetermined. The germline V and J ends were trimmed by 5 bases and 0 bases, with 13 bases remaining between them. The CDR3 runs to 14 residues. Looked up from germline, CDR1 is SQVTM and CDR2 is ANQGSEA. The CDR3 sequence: CSVPGLGANYGYTF. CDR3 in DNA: TGCAGCGTTCCGGGTCTCGGGGCTAACTATGGCTACACCTTC.

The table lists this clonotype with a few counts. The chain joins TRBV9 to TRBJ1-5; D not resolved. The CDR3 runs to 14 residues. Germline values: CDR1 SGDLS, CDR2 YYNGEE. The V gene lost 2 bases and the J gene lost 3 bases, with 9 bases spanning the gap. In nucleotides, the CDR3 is TGTGCCAGCAGCGTCGGGGAACACAATCAGCCCCAGCATTTT. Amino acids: CASSVGEHNQPQHF.

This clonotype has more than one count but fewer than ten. The CDR3 region has the DNA TGCAGCGCCGACCGGGGCTTGGGGACCCAGTACTTC. It codes for CSADRGLGTQYF. The V call is TRBV29-1, the J call TRBJ2-5; the D gene could be TRBD1 or TRBD2 (5 bases each). V was shortened by 7 bases and J by 7 bases, with 16 bases between the two germline ends. Per the germline V gene, CDR1 is SQVTM and CDR2 is ANQGSEA. This CDR3 spans 12 amino acids.